These 22 T cell receptor beta chains came from one sample sequenced in a study of shared clonotypes between healthy human individuals. Clones were read by immunoSEQ multiplex PCR, and TCRdb kept only the in-frame ones, dropping some. The sample has about 1.1 million clones; roughly 77% are singletons. The material sequenced was memory CD4+ T cells from PBMCs. Subset reported: CD45RA-negative fraction. The source is a man aged 18 to 29 in good health. Some clones in this sample may be carry-over from other donors' samples.

V usage is TRBV18 and J usage is TRBJ1-1, with D possibly TRBD1 on 6 matching bases. The CDR3 covers 15 residues. Germline V CDR1 and CDR2: KGHSH, LQKENI. The V end lost 5 bases, the J end lost 4 bases, and 17 bases lay between the germline ends. CDR3 sequence reads: CASSTTGLGSTEAFF. The CDR3 DNA is TGTGCCAGCTCAACGACAGGATTGGGGTCCACTGAAGCTTTCTTT.

The chain is built from TRBV5-1 and TRBJ2-1, with D perhaps given as TRBD1 or TRBD2 (5 bases each). The CDR3 runs 14 residues. The germline V and J ends were trimmed by 3 bases and 5 bases, with 12 bases remaining between them. Germline lookup yields CDR1 SGHRS and CDR2 YFSETQ. Here the CDR3 reads CASSSIGADNEQFF. In DNA, the CDR3 is TGCGCCAGCAGCTCGATCGGGGCCGACAATGAGCAGTTCTTC.

A few counts support this clone. The chain carries TRBV15 and TRBJ1-6, with 8 bases matching TRBD1. This CDR3 has 15 residues. Germline V lookup: CDR1 LNHNV, CDR2 YYDKDF (reference sequence). Trimming removed 5 bases from V and 10 bases from J; junction bases left unmatched: 10. The CDR3 bases are TGTGCCACCAGCCGACAGGGGAGTAGTCAGTCACCCCTCCACTTT. Protein: CATSRQGSSQSPLHF. The full variable domain, rest sourced from reference TRBV15 and TRBJ1-6, is DAMVIQNPRYQVTQFGKPVTLSCSQTLNHNVMYWYQQKSSQAPKLLFHYYDKDFNNEADTPDNFQSRRPNTSFCFLDIRSPGLGDTAMYLCATSRQGSSQSPLHFGNGTRLTVT.

This clone showed up just once. The genes are TRBV19 and TRBJ2-7; D is uncertain. V was clipped by 5 bases and J by 1 base, with 9 bases between them. The CDR3 is 13 amino acids. CDR1 and CDR2 (germline): LNHDA, SQIVND (reference sequence). Here the CDR3 DNA reads TGTGCCAGTAGTCCTCTAGGTTCCTACGAGCAGTACTTC. Translated: CASSPLGSYEQYF.

The chain carries TRBV5-1 and TRBJ1-1, with D possibly matching TRBD1 (5 bases). Germline V gene lookup returns CDR1 SGHRS and CDR2 YFSETQ. V dropped 4 bases and J dropped 1 base, with 11 bases sitting between them. There are 14 residues in the CDR3. The CDR3 sequence is CASSMGGANTEAFF. The CDR3 nucleotides read TGCGCCAGCAGCATGGGGGGAGCGAACACTGAAGCTTTCTTT.

The chain recombines TRBV9 with TRBJ1-1, with D perhaps matching TRBD1 (5 bases). Germline CDR1 is SGDLS and CDR2 is YYNGEE. This CDR3 is built from 14 residues. The V gene lost 4 bases and the J gene lost 4 bases, with 14 bases spanning the gap. The CDR3 DNA is TGTGCCAGCAGCTCCCTTGCGGGGGGCACTGAAGCTTTCTTT. It translates to CASSSLAGGTEAFF.

This clone came up many times. The chain is built from TRBV5-1 and TRBJ1-2, with TRBD1 as a possible D gene (5 bases). Germline CDR1 and CDR2: SGHRS and YFSETQ. This CDR3 spans 13 amino acids. V gave up 4 bases and J gave up 7 bases, with 14 bases separating them. The CDR3 nucleotides read TGCGCCAGCAGCCCCCGACAGCCCTTTGGCTACACCTTC. Its translation: CASSPRQPFGYTF.

This clone came up a few times. V usage is TRBV4-2 and J usage is TRBJ1-5, with D possibly TRBD1 on 6 matching bases. This CDR3 is built from 15 residues. V dropped 4 bases and J dropped 0 bases, with 10 bases sitting between them. The V gene's germline CDR1 is LGHNA and CDR2 YNFKEQ. The CDR3 protein is CASSPRTDSNQPQHF. The CDR3 DNA is TGTGCCAGCAGCCCTCGGACAGATAGCAATCAGCCCCAGCATTTT.

The rearrangement joins TRBV7-9 to TRBJ2-7, with unresolved D. CDR1 is SEHNR and CDR2 is FQNEAQ in the germline V gene (reference sequence). V was shortened by 6 bases and J by 5 bases, with 11 bases between the two germline ends. The length of the CDR3 is 12 residues. CDR3 DNA: TGTGCCAGCAGTCCCTCGATGGACGAGCAGTACTTC. This gives the protein CASSPSMDEQYF.

Only one count was recorded for this clone. V is TRBV9 and J is TRBJ2-3; the D is unclear. CDR1 is SGDLS and CDR2 is YYNGEE in the germline V gene. V gave up 2 bases and J gave up 0 bases, with 13 bases separating them. The CDR3 extends over 16 amino acids. CDR3: CASSVRRNSSTDTQYF. Here the CDR3 DNA reads TGTGCCAGCAGCGTTCGAAGGAATTCTAGCACAGATACGCAGTATTTT.

This chain joins TRBV7-9 and TRBJ2-1; D not certain. The length of the CDR3 is 15 residues. Germline V gene sequence: CDR1 SEHNR, CDR2 FQNEAQ (reference sequence). Trimming stripped 3 bases from V and 8 bases from J, with 17 bases between. Here the CDR3 DNA reads TGTGCCAGCAGCTTGGGCAGGTTAATTATTGATGAGCAGTTCTTC. Its protein is CASSLGRLIIDEQFF.

This rearrangement joins TRBV5-1 to TRBJ1-1; no clear D gene. Deletions cut 5 bases from V and 2 bases from J, with 13 bases between. Germline CDR1 SGHRS, CDR2 YFSETQ. This CDR3 is 14 amino acids long. CDR3 sequence reads: CASRPLNDNTEAFF. The DNA of the CDR3 is TGCGCCAGCAGACCCCTAAACGACAACACTGAAGCTTTCTTT.

The chain links TRBV7-2 to TRBJ2-7; 7 nucleotides agree with TRBD2. The CDR3 extends over 12 amino acids. In germline, CDR1 is SGHTA, CDR2 FQGNSA. V shed 5 bases and J 6 bases; nucleotides not matched to a gene: 4. Here the CDR3 reads CASSPLAREQYF. DNA for the CDR3: TGTGCCAGCAGCCCACTAGCGCGCGAGCAGTACTTC.

The table lists this clone with a count of one. The gene calls are TRBV10-3 and TRBJ1-2, with TRBD1 as a possible D gene (5 bases). Deletions cut 6 bases from V and 5 bases from J, with 10 bases between. The germline CDR1 and CDR2 sequences are ENHRY and SYGVKD. The CDR3 loop spans 12 amino acids. The CDR3 region has the DNA TGTGCCATCAGCGGGGGGAAGTATGGCTACACCTTC. As protein: CAISGGKYGYTF.

This chain connects TRBV7-3 to TRBJ2-7, with D unresolved. The CDR3 has 15 amino acids. Germline loops: CDR1 SGHTA, CDR2 FQGTGA. V was shortened by 5 bases and J by 2 bases, with 16 bases between the two germline ends. The CDR3 spells CASSPRNYLPYEQYF. The CDR3, as DNA: TGTGCCAGCAGCCCCCGCAATTACCTTCCCTACGAGCAGTACTTC.

The chain recombines TRBV30 with TRBJ2-6, with 8 bases lining up with TRBD1. Germline CDR1 is GTSNPN and CDR2 is SVGIG (reference sequence). V was clipped by 8 bases and J by 12 bases; unmatched bases: 12. This CDR3 is 13 amino acids long. CDR3: CATGQGEVVVLTF. CDR3 nucleotides: TGTGCCACCGGACAGGGCGAGGTGGTCGTCCTGACTTTC.

This chain connects TRBV15 to TRBJ2-3; D is perhaps TRBD2 (6 bases). Germline V gives CDR1 LNHNV, CDR2 YYDKDF (reference sequence). The V and J ends lost 5 bases and 1 base respectively, with 10 bases between them. CDR3 length equals 14 residues. The CDR3 bases are TGTGCCACCAGCCTGGGGGGACGCACAGATACGCAGTATTTT. Protein: CATSLGGRTDTQYF. The full variable domain, with the rest looked up from reference TRBV15 and TRBJ2-3, is DAMVIQNPRYQVTQFGKPVTLSCSQTLNHNVMYWYQQKSSQAPKLLFHYYDKDFNNEADTPDNFQSRRPNTSFCFLDIRSPGLGDTAMYLCATSLGGRTDTQYFGPGTRLTVL.

The chain combines TRBV7-2 with TRBJ1-2; a possible D gene is TRBD1 (6 bases). The V and J ends lost 5 bases and 4 bases respectively, with 11 bases between them. The CDR3 has 13 amino acids. Per the germline V gene, CDR1 is SGHTA and CDR2 is FQGNSA. As DNA, the CDR3 is TGTGCCAGCAGCACCAGGGGTGGCTATGGCTACACCTTC. This sequence encodes CASSTRGGYGYTF.

The chain uses TRBV27 and TRBJ2-7; unclear D gene. Germline assignment: CDR1 MNHEY and CDR2 SMNVEV (reference sequence). The V end lost 8 bases, the J end lost 7 bases, and 18 bases lay between the germline ends. The CDR3 spans 13 residues. The CDR3 DNA reads TGTGCCAGCTGGCGGCCCCCCAATGGGGAGCAGTACTTC. It encodes CASWRPPNGEQYF.

The chain employs TRBV28 and TRBJ1-2; maybe TRBD1 (5 bases). Germline CDR1 MDHEN, CDR2 SYDVKM. This CDR3 is built from 17 residues. Trimming shortened V by 5 bases and J by 10 bases, and 29 bases separated the two germline ends. The CDR3 DNA is TGTGCCAGCAGTCTTATCCCTGAGACAGCCATGGGAGAGGACTACACCTTC. This gives the protein CASSLIPETAMGEDYTF.

This clone was counted only a few times. The rearrangement uses TRBV6-1 and TRBJ2-1; 9 nucleotides line up with TRBD1. CDR1 is MNHNS, CDR2 SASEGT, per germline. Losses at the gene ends were 4 bases for V and 9 bases for J; bases not matched to a gene: 10. This CDR3 is 15 amino acids long. The CDR3 loop is CASSANRGRGGEQFF. CDR3 DNA sequence: TGTGCCAGCAGTGCCAACAGGGGGCGCGGCGGTGAGCAGTTCTTC.

This chain links TRBV19 with TRBJ2-3; D is perhaps TRBD2 (5 bases). The CDR3 is 12 residues long. In germline, CDR1 is LNHDA, CDR2 SQIVND (reference sequence). V was cut by 5 bases and J by 5 bases, with 8 bases left in between. CDR3 bases: TGTGCCAGTAGTTCCGAGGGAGATACGCAGTATTTT. Encoded protein: CASSSEGDTQYF.